A single sample is the source of the 2 T cell receptor beta chains below, sequenced in a study of blood T cells in healthy people across ages. A sample-barcoded 5' primer and a J-beta primer mix were used in a second PCR of roughly 7 to 11 cycles. TCRdb reanalysed the 5' RACE reads using MiXCR and keeps one entry per CDR3 protein. The sample records around 1,000,000 distinct CDR3 sequences, roughly 24% being singletons. A further study also used this sample, focusing on T cells of mothers and their children.

The specimen was blood. The receptor source for this set is a girl between 2 and 10 years old in good health.

This clonotype was observed a handful of times. The genes are TRBV4-3 and TRBJ1-4; no firm D call. The CDR3 length is 18 residues. Trimming stripped 1 base from V and 6 bases from J, with 21 bases between. CDR1 and CDR2 (germline): LGHNA, YSLEER. CDR3 loop: CASSQGTMKSDLDEKLFF. The CDR3 region has the DNA TGCGCCAGCAGCCAAGGTACCATGAAAAGCGACCTGGATGAAAAACTGTTTTTT.

On this clonotype itself: This likely comes from a read error, as the CDR3 has no conserved phenylalanine or tryptophan at its end. This chain connects TRBV5-6 to TRBJ2-5, with 7 bases matching TRBD1. The length of the CDR3 is 15 residues. V was clipped by 0 bases and J by 2 bases; unmatched bases: 4. Germline V gene data show CDR1 as SGHDT and CDR2 as YYEEEE. CDR3 loop: CASSLDRDRQETQYS. The CDR3 region has the DNA TGTGCCAGCAGCTTGGATCGGGACAGACAAGAGACCCAGTACTCC.